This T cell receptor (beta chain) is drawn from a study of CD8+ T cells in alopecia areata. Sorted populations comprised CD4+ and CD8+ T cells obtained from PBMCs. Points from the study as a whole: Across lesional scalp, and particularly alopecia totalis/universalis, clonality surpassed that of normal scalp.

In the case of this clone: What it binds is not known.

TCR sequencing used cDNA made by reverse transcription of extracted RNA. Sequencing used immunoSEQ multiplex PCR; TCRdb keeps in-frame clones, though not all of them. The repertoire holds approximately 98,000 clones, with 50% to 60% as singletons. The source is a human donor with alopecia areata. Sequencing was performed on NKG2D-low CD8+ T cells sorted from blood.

The CDR3 coding sequence is TGTGCCAGCAGTGGCGATGGGGGAAGGCATGAGCAGTTCTTC. Protein: CASSGDGGRHEQFF. The rearrangement links TRBV28 to TRBJ2-1; D is possibly TRBD1 or TRBD2 (5 bases each). The germline CDR1 and CDR2 sequences are MDHEN and SYDVKM. CDR3 size: 14 residues. With 5 bases removed from V and 8 bases from J, the gap between germline ends came to 16 bases.